This TCR beta chain was recorded in a study of cytomegalovirus exposure and HLA in healthy donors. Whole-study results and caveats: TRBV6-2, TRBV6-3 and some other V segments were unresolvable in 87-base-pair reads.

Points on this clone: Its target is unknown.

Researchers ran the PCR with 60 Vbeta and 13 Jbeta primers. The table came from immunoSEQ multiplex PCR; TCRdb's copy has only in-frame clones and leaves some out. The table lists around 180,000 clones, around four fifths of them singletons, with 0.95% to 1.4% in the top ten. The germline V gene encodes CDR1 LNHDA and CDR2 SQIVND (reference sequence). The CDR3 is 15 amino acids. The junction had 3 bases not matched to a gene; V was cut back by 4 bases and J by 5 bases. The chain carries TRBV19 and TRBJ2-3, with 13 bases lining up with TRBD2. The sample was PBMCs. The source is a woman in her 40s in good health and CMV-seronegative. CDR3 amino acids: CASSRTSGSVDTQYF. In nucleotides, the CDR3 is TGTGCCAGTAGTAGGACTAGCGGGAGCGTAGATACGCAGTATTTT.